This passage covers 8 T cell receptor beta chains from one sample sequenced in a study of metastatic and nonmetastatic thyroid tumors. All patients were treatment-naive before thyroid surgery. TCRdb re-clonotyped the PCR reads via MiXCR. There are approximately 70,000 clones in the sample; 15% to 20% occur only once, and roughly 12% lies in the top ten. Specimen: blood. These receptors all come from a female donor with papillary thyroid cancer or a benign thyroid nodule (not recorded which). Some clones in this sample may be carry-over from other donors' samples.

This clone has at least ten counts. This chain links TRBV11-2 with TRBJ2-2, with 12 bases fitting TRBD2. From germline, CDR1 is SGHAT and CDR2 FQNNGV. V lost 5 bases and J lost 2; bases outside the gene matches: 3. The CDR3 length is 16 residues. The CDR3 here is CASSMGLAGNTGELFF. The CDR3 DNA reads as TGTGCCAGCAGCATGGGACTAGCGGGTAACACCGGGGAGCTGTTTTTT.

About this clone itself: This may come from a read error, since a much larger clone is one base off. This sample includes further DNA sequences coding for the same CDR3. The rearrangement links TRBV19 to TRBJ2-3, with D hard to call. This CDR3 spans 15 amino acids. V was shortened by 5 bases and J by 2 bases, with 14 bases between the two germline ends. The V gene's germline CDR1 is LNHDA and CDR2 SQIVND (reference sequence). The CDR3 loop reads CASSPRTTFTDTQYF. The CDR3 DNA follows: TGTGCCAGTAGTCCCCGTACTACCTTCACAGATACGCAGTATTTT. Full variable domain (outside the CDR3, taken from reference TRBV19 and TRBJ2-3): DGGITQSPKYLFRKEGQNVTLSCEQNLNHDAMYWYRQDPGQGLRLIYYSQIVNDFQKGDIAEGYSVSREKKESFPLTVTSAQKNPTAFYLCASSPRTTFTDTQYFGPGTRLTVL.

This clone was detected ten times or more. The rearrangement links TRBV20-1 to TRBJ1-6; D gene uncertain. The germline V gene has CDR1 DFQATT and CDR2 SNEGSKA (reference sequence). V dropped 2 bases and J dropped 4 bases, with 12 bases sitting between them. The CDR3 has 15 residues. CDR3 sequence (DNA): TGCAGTGCTAGACCCCGGACTTGGTATAATTCACCCCTCCACTTT. Translated, it gives CSARPRTWYNSPLHF.

This clone has at least ten counts. J is TRBJ2-7 and V is TRBV9; D gene unclear. Germline V CDR1 and CDR2: SGDLS, YYNGEE. This CDR3 comprises 10 residues. Trimming left V 4 bases short and J 1 base short, with 0 bases between. The CDR3 DNA is TGTGCCAGCAGCTCCTACGAGCAGTACTTC. Amino acid sequence: CASSSYEQYF.

The chain joins TRBV11-2 to TRBJ2-7, with 12 bases matching TRBD2. Germline lookup yields CDR1 SGHAT and CDR2 FQNNGV. With 0 bases clipped from V and 2 bases from J, the junction kept 8 bases outside the gene matches. This CDR3 is 18 amino acids long. The CDR3 DNA sequence: TGTGCCAGCAGCTTAGAACTAGCGGGAGGACCAGGGACCTACGAGCAGTACTTC. Translating it yields CASSLELAGGPGTYEQYF. Full variable domain (missing parts from reference TRBV11-2 and TRBJ2-7): EAGVAQSPRYKIIEKRQSVAFWCNPISGHATLYWYQQILGQGPKLLIQFQNNGVVDDSQLPKDRFSAERLKGVDSTLKIQPAKLEDSAVYLCASSLELAGGPGTYEQYFGPGTRLTVT.

The table lists this clone with many counts. The chain carries TRBV11-2 and TRBJ2-2, with TRBD1 identical over 8 bases. CDR1 is SGHAT, CDR2 FQNNGV, per germline. The CDR3 covers 16 residues. V was pared by 5 bases and J by 2 bases, with 7 bases of the junction left unmatched. CDR3 coding DNA: TGTGCCAGCAGCCAGCAGCAGGGGGCAAACACCGGGGAGCTGTTTTTT. Translating it yields CASSQQQGANTGELFF.

In its sample, this clone was seen many times. V and J are TRBV20-1 and TRBJ1-1, with D tentatively TRBD1 (5 bases). Germline V lookup: CDR1 DFQATT, CDR2 SNEGSKA (reference sequence). The CDR3 is made up of 15 amino acids. The V end lost 2 bases, the J end lost 0 bases, and 13 bases lay between the germline ends. The CDR3 nucleotides are TGCAGTGCTAGATATGTGGGGCTGGTGAACACTGAAGCTTTCTTT. Its translation: CSARYVGLVNTEAFF.

The table lists this clone with many counts. The chain has TRBV19 and TRBJ2-1, with 8 bases matching TRBD2. CDR3 length: 14 amino acids. CDR1 is LNHDA and CDR2 is SQIVND in the germline V gene (reference sequence). With V trimmed by 6 bases and J by 4 bases, 5 bases remained unmatched. The DNA for the CDR3 is TGTGCCAGTAGCAGCGGGAGTCCATACAATGAGCAGTTCTTC. Amino acids: CASSSGSPYNEQFF.